The next 23 T cell receptor beta chains were all read from a single sample in a study of a mutant IDH1 vaccine in newly diagnosed glioma. Sample time point: baseline, week 1 (first vaccination visit). Noted treatment: pre-vaccination baseline after standard-of-care therapy. Repertoires were generated with immunoSEQ multiplex PCR, while TCRdb's copy carries only in-frame clones and drops some. The sample has 65,000 to 70,000 clones, about 86% seen once. Sequenced material: PBMCs, taken from a glioma patient treated with radiotherapy, temozolomide or both. These receptors originate from a man aged 30 to 45 with glioma.

The chain joins TRBV19 to TRBJ1-5, with D tentatively TRBD1 (5 bases). In germline, CDR1 is LNHDA, CDR2 SQIVND (reference sequence). CDR3 size: 16 residues. V dropped 3 bases and J dropped 1 base, with 13 bases sitting between them. The CDR3 here is CASSIMGGLSNQPQHF. In DNA form, the CDR3 reads TGTGCCAGTAGTATCATGGGGGGATTGAGCAATCAGCCCCAGCATTTT.

The gene calls are TRBV27 and TRBJ2-5; tentative D call: TRBD1 (7 bases). In germline, CDR1 is MNHEY, CDR2 SMNVEV (reference sequence). The V gene lost 6 bases and the J gene lost 0 bases, with 17 bases spanning the gap. The CDR3 contains 16 residues. CDR3 coding DNA: TGTGCCAGCAGATCAGGGGGGAACGAGTACCAAGAGACCCAGTACTTC. Translated, it gives CASRSGGNEYQETQYF.

This chain links TRBV5-1 with TRBJ1-2; 8 bases map to TRBD1. V was clipped by 2 bases and J by 5 bases; unmatched bases: 8. Germline V gene sequence: CDR1 SGHRS, CDR2 YFSETQ. CDR3 length: 15 residues. The CDR3 is CASSLTGGTAYGYTF. In DNA, the CDR3 is TGCGCCAGCAGCTTAACAGGGGGGACAGCTTATGGCTACACCTTC. Full variable domain (rest looked up from reference TRBV5-1 and TRBJ1-2): KAGVTQTPRYLIKTRGQQVTLSCSPISGHRSVSWYQQTPGQGLQFLFEYFSETQRNKGNFPGRFSGRQFSNSRSEMNVSTLELGDSALYLCASSLTGGTAYGYTFGSGTRLTVV.

This clone came up a few times. The V gene is TRBV27, the J gene TRBJ1-1, with D possibly TRBD1 on 5 matching bases. Trimming removed 4 bases at V and 0 bases at J, with 9 bases between. CDR3 length: 14 residues. Germline loops: CDR1 MNHEY, CDR2 SMNVEV (reference sequence). The CDR3 nucleotides are TGTGCCAGCAGTTCGAGAGGGGTGAACACTGAAGCTTTCTTT. Protein sequence: CASSSRGVNTEAFF.

This clone was detected once. V is TRBV2 and J is TRBJ2-2, with 11 bases matching TRBD1. The CDR3 has 15 amino acids. Germline CDR1 SNHLY, CDR2 FYNNEI. Trimming at V came to 6 bases and at J to 4 bases, leaving 4 bases not matched to a gene. CDR3 protein: CASRDRGHGTGELFF. The CDR3 DNA is TGTGCCAGCAGGGACAGGGGGCACGGCACCGGGGAGCTGTTTTTT.

In this sample, this clone turned up once. The chain couples TRBV4-1 to TRBJ2-7; D is unresolved. Germline V gene data show CDR1 as MGHRA and CDR2 as YSYEKL. Trimming shortened V by 3 bases and J by 5 bases, and 14 bases separated the two germline ends. The CDR3 spans 14 residues. The CDR3 DNA is TGCGCCAGCAGCCAGAAGATAGAACTTGACGAGCAGTACTTC. Protein sequence: CASSQKIELDEQYF.

The chain links TRBV10-1 to TRBJ1-4; TRBD1 is a possible D gene (5 bases). The CDR3 consists of 15 residues. Trimming left V 5 bases short and J 8 bases short, with 18 bases between. CDR1 is WNHNN and CDR2 is SYGVQD in the germline V gene (reference sequence). The CDR3 coding sequence is TGCGCCAGCAGTCCCGGGACCGCCTTGGGAGAAAAACTGTTTTTT. Encoded protein: CASSPGTALGEKLFF.

V and J are TRBV2 and TRBJ1-2, with D uncertain. Per germline, CDR1 SNHLY and CDR2 FYNNEI. V lost 4 bases and J 4 bases, leaving 10 bases between the germline ends. This CDR3 is 13 amino acids long. The CDR3: CASSGTASYGYTF. The CDR3, as DNA: TGTGCCAGCAGTGGAACTGCCTCCTATGGCTACACCTTC.

The rearrangement joins TRBV7-8 to TRBJ1-6, with 9 bases fitting TRBD1. From germline, CDR1 is SGHVS and CDR2 FQNEAQ. The V gene end was trimmed by 1 base and the J gene end by 12 bases; junction bases not matched to a gene: 7. The CDR3 has 15 residues. The CDR3 DNA sequence: TGTGCCAGCAGCTTAGTGCGGACAGGGGCAAGACCCCTCCACTTT. Its protein is CASSLVRTGARPLHF.

In this sample, this clone turned up a few times. In DNA, the CDR3 is TGCGCCAGCAGCCAAGGCGCCCATCATAGCAATCAGCCCCAGCATTTT. Translating gives CASSQGAHHSNQPQHF. J is TRBJ1-5 and V is TRBV4-1; unclear D gene. Germline V gene sequence: CDR1 MGHRA, CDR2 YSYEKL. This CDR3 has 16 residues. Trimming took off 1 base at V and 0 bases at J, with 10 bases between the two ends.

The rearrangement links TRBV27 to TRBJ2-2; D gene ambiguous. Trimming left V 4 bases short and J 2 bases short, with 11 bases between. This CDR3 spans 15 amino acids. Looked up from germline, CDR1 is MNHEY and CDR2 is SMNVEV (reference sequence). CDR3 protein: CASSSRSSNTGELFF. The CDR3 DNA follows: TGTGCCAGCAGTTCCCGGAGCTCAAACACCGGGGAGCTGTTTTTT.

The gene calls are TRBV21-1 and TRBJ1-5; TRBD1 was called by the table and not checked on the DNA. TRBV21-1 is deemed a pseudogene. The CDR3 loop spans 19 amino acids. CDR3 amino acids: CASSKGGEKQGHNNQPQHF. CDR3 bases: TGTGCCAGCAGCAAAGGGGGGGAAAAACAGGGGCACAACAATCAGCCCCAGCATTTT.

V is TRBV7-8 and J is TRBJ2-5, with D maybe TRBD2 (5 bases). The better agreement between TRBJ2-7 and the DNA end casts doubt on the J call. The CDR3 has 14 residues. Germline V gives CDR1 SGHVS, CDR2 FQNEAQ. This CDR3 reads CASSLGGGGYEQYF. The DNA for the CDR3 is TGTGCCAGCAGCTTAGGCGGAGGAGGCTACGAGCAGTACTTC.

The chain links TRBV27 to TRBJ1-4; a possible D gene is TRBD1 (6 bases). Trimming took 5 bases from V and 4 from J, leaving 14 bases between them. CDR3 size: 15 residues. Germline V gene sequence: CDR1 MNHEY, CDR2 SMNVEV (reference sequence). Written as DNA, the CDR3 is TGTGCCAGCAGTGGCAGCAGGGGCTTTAATGAAAAACTGTTTTTT. It yields the protein CASSGSRGFNEKLFF.

The chain employs TRBV7-7 and TRBJ2-1, with D perhaps matching TRBD1 (5 bases). Germline V CDR1 and CDR2: SSHAT, FNYEAQ (reference sequence). The CDR3 spans 13 residues. Trimming took off 5 bases at V and 7 bases at J, with 12 bases between the two ends. The CDR3 sequence: CASSPYQGNEQFF. As DNA, the CDR3 is TGTGCCAGCAGCCCGTACCAGGGAAATGAGCAGTTCTTC.

The rearrangement uses TRBV10-3 and TRBJ2-7, with unresolved D. Trimming pared 3 bases from V and 7 bases from J, leaving 13 bases between. The CDR3 runs to 13 residues. In germline, CDR1 is ENHRY, CDR2 SYGVKD. DNA for the CDR3: TGTGCCATCAGTGAAAAGGCCCTATCTGAGCAGTACTTC. It specifies CAISEKALSEQYF.

This clone occurred a few times. The V gene is TRBV7-9, the J gene TRBJ1-1; D perhaps matches TRBD1 (6 bases). Trimming stripped 5 bases from V and 2 bases from J, with 12 bases between. Looked up from germline, CDR1 is SEHNR and CDR2 is FQNEAQ (reference sequence). The CDR3 has 14 residues. The CDR3 here is CASSRDMHNTEAFF. CDR3 nucleotides: TGTGCCAGCAGCAGGGACATGCACAACACTGAAGCTTTCTTT.

This clone was counted a single time. The chain couples TRBV27 to TRBJ1-1; 7 nucleotides match TRBD1. V was clipped by 1 base and J by 0 bases; unmatched bases: 2. CDR1 MNHEY and CDR2 SMNVEV come from the germline V gene (reference sequence). CDR3 length: 15 amino acids. The CDR3 protein is CASSLLDRLNTEAFF. In DNA, the CDR3 is TGTGCCAGCAGTTTATTGGACAGGTTGAACACTGAAGCTTTCTTT.

In this sample, this clone turned up a few times. Here the CDR3 reads CASKGGGILMNTEAFF. Written as DNA, the CDR3 is TGTGCCAGCAAAGGTGGAGGCATTCTCATGAACACTGAAGCTTTCTTT. This chain connects TRBV13 to TRBJ1-1; D not certain. The CDR3 runs to 16 residues. The germline V gene has CDR1 PRHDT and CDR2 FYEKMQ (reference sequence). Trimming removed 7 bases at V and 0 bases at J, with 18 bases between. The full variable domain, its missing parts supplied by reference TRBV13 and TRBJ1-1, is AAGVIQSPRHLIKEKRETATLKCYPIPRHDTVYWYQQGPGQDPQFLISFYEKMQSDKGSIPDRFSAQQFSDYHSELNMSSLELGDSALYFCASKGGGILMNTEAFFGQGTRLTVV.

The chain joins TRBV5-8 to TRBJ1-2; TRBD1 matches 8 bases. The germline V gene has CDR1 SGHTS and CDR2 YDEGEE. The CDR3 consists of 17 residues. V gave up 4 bases and J gave up 0 bases; unmatched junction bases: 11. The CDR3 loop reads CASSRGAGGRSNYGYTF. The CDR3 DNA is TGTGCCAGCAGCCGAGGGGCAGGGGGCCGTTCTAACTATGGCTACACCTTC.

The chain carries TRBV7-6 and TRBJ2-3; D is unresolved. With 4 bases removed from V and 3 bases from J, the gap between germline ends came to 14 bases. CDR1 is SGHVS, CDR2 FNYEAQ, per germline. This CDR3 comprises 15 residues. The CDR3 reads CASSSARAITDTQYF. For the CDR3, the DNA is TGTGCCAGCAGCTCGGCCCGGGCCATAACAGATACGCAGTATTTT.

This rearrangement joins TRBV10-2 to TRBJ1-5; a weak D match, TRBD1 (6 bases). V was pared by 7 bases and J by 4 bases, with 11 bases between. In germline, CDR1 is WSHSY, CDR2 SAAADI. This CDR3 comprises 13 residues. CDR3 coding DNA: TGCGCCAGCATGGGGGCGGTAAATCAGCCCCAGCATTTT. It specifies CASMGAVNQPQHF.

This rearrangement joins TRBV4-1 to TRBJ1-5; 7 bases agree with TRBD1. This CDR3 contains 17 residues. The J segment lost 3 bases and the V segment lost 0 bases, leaving 8 bases of the junction unmatched. Germline V gives CDR1 MGHRA, CDR2 YSYEKL. CDR3 DNA: TGCGCCAGCAGCCAAGATCCCGGGACAGCTTACAATCAGCCCCAGCATTTT. Amino acids: CASSQDPGTAYNQPQHF.